Presented here are 29 T cell receptor beta chains from one specimen sequenced in a study of vaccination effects on CD4 cells after COVID-19. Sequenced by immunoSEQ multiplex PCR; TCRdb stores in-frame clones only, minus some. The sample holds approximately 82,000 clones, approximately 74% seen once. Antigen-specific CD4+ T cells were expanded (with viral peptide pools) by the ViraFEST assay ahead of sequencing. Culture lasted about 10 days before CD4+ T cell isolation. The antigens for these receptors are not known. The specimen was CD4+ T cells from PBMCs cultured with HCoV-229E spike peptides, collected before COVID-19 vaccination. These receptors all stem from a human donor who received a COVID-19 vaccine.

The sample holds one count of this clone. The V gene is TRBV27, the J gene TRBJ2-5; D gene ambiguous. Trimming removed 6 bases at V and 2 bases at J, with 13 bases between. Germline V CDR1 and CDR2: MNHEY, SMNVEV (reference sequence). The CDR3 length is 14 residues. The CDR3 DNA follows: TGTGCCAGCAGCAGACGTATAGATCAAGAGACCCAGTACTTC. This gives the protein CASSRRIDQETQYF.

This clone was seen once. The chain combines TRBV7-8 with TRBJ2-5, with 10 bases aligning to TRBD1. Germline V gene data show CDR1 as SGHVS and CDR2 as FQNEAQ. This CDR3 region has 16 residues. After removal of 4 bases from V and 3 bases from J, the junction contained 8 bases not matched to a gene. DNA for the CDR3: TGTGCCAGCAGCTACCTAGGACAGGGGGGGAAAGAGACCCAGTACTTC. Protein: CASSYLGQGGKETQYF.

The chain is built from TRBV19 and TRBJ1-1; D ambiguous. Trimming took 5 bases from V and 4 from J, leaving 11 bases between them. Germline V gene lookup returns CDR1 LNHDA and CDR2 SQIVND (reference sequence). This CDR3 is 13 amino acids long. CDR3 coding DNA: TGTGCCAGTAGTCCGCCCCCCGGCACTGAAGCTTTCTTT. Protein product: CASSPPPGTEAFF.

The CDR3 reads CSARQGYEQYV. CDR3 coding DNA: TGCAGTGCTAGACAGGGCTACGAGCAGTACGTC. The V and J genes are TRBV20-1 and TRBJ2-7, with D possibly being TRBD1 (5 bases). The CDR3 spans 11 residues. V lost 2 bases to trimming and J lost 3 bases, with 5 bases between them. Germline CDR1 and CDR2: DFQATT and SNEGSKA (reference sequence).

The rearrangement uses TRBV7-2 and TRBJ2-7; TRBD1 matches 7 bases. The CDR3 totals 13 residues. V lost 6 bases, J lost 5 bases, and 7 bases stayed unmatched. Germline lookup yields CDR1 SGHTA and CDR2 FQGNSA. The CDR3 DNA sequence: TGTGCCAGCAGTTTCCGCACAGGGGACGAGCAGTACGTC. Translating it yields CASSFRTGDEQYV.

V and J are TRBV19 and TRBJ2-3; TRBD2 is a possible D gene (6 bases). Trimming pared 10 bases from V and 1 base from J, leaving 21 bases between. CDR1 and CDR2 (germline): LNHDA, SQIVND (reference sequence). The CDR3 is 16 residues long. The CDR3 sequence is CATSQAWRGGTDTQYF. The CDR3 DNA reads as TGTGCCACCTCTCAGGCTTGGAGGGGCGGCACAGATACGCAGTATTTT.

The chain links TRBV6-6 to TRBJ2-1; D is perhaps TRBD1 or TRBD2 (6 bases each). Trimming stripped 6 bases from V and 0 bases from J, with 12 bases between. CDR1 MNHNY and CDR2 SVGAGI come from the germline V gene (reference sequence). The CDR3 sequence is 15 residues long. The CDR3 DNA reads as TGTGCCAGCAGCTTCGGGGGCAGCTCCTACAATGAGCAGTTCTTC. Translation: CASSFGGSSYNEQFF.

This clone was seen more than once but under ten times. Written as DNA, the CDR3 is TGTGCCAGCAGGGCACCAACCGGTGAAAAACTGTTTTTT. It is translated as CASRAPTGEKLFF. V is TRBV6-6 and J is TRBJ1-4; D unclear. The CDR3 runs 13 residues. From germline, CDR1 is MNHNY and CDR2 SVGAGI (reference sequence). V was pared by 6 bases and J by 7 bases, with 12 bases between.

This clone has more than one count but fewer than ten. The genes are TRBV6-5 and TRBJ1-5; D is undetermined. CDR1 and CDR2 from the germline V gene are MNHEY and SVGAGI. CDR3 length equals 14 residues. V lost 6 bases to trimming and J lost 6 bases, with 15 bases between them. The CDR3 nucleotides read TGTGCCAGCAGCAACCTTGCGGTGGGTCAGCCCCAGCATTTT. This codes for CASSNLAVGQPQHF.

V is TRBV2 and J is TRBJ1-2; D unclear. Deletions cut 5 bases from V and 4 bases from J, with 11 bases between. Germline lookup yields CDR1 SNHLY and CDR2 FYNNEI. This CDR3 spans 13 amino acids. The CDR3 spells CASSKEGFYGYTF. The CDR3 region has the DNA TGTGCCAGCAGTAAGGAGGGATTCTATGGCTACACCTTC.

This sequence joins TRBV4-1 and TRBJ2-5, with D uncertain. The CDR3 length is 13 residues. V was shortened by 4 bases and J by 5 bases, with 11 bases between the two germline ends. CDR1 is MGHRA, CDR2 YSYEKL, per germline. CDR3 loop: CASSRPDSETQYF. In DNA form, the CDR3 reads TGCGCCAGCAGCCGGCCAGATTCGGAGACCCAGTACTTC.

The genes are TRBV6-5 and TRBJ1-1; unclear D gene. The V end was cut by 0 bases, the J end by 0 bases, with 11 bases between. This CDR3 region has 16 residues. The V gene's germline CDR1 is MNHEY and CDR2 SVGAGI. CDR3 coding DNA: TGTGCCAGCAGTTACTCGTCTGGCAGAATGAACACTGAAGCTTTCTTT. This encodes CASSYSSGRMNTEAFF.

The chain recombines TRBV29-1 with TRBJ2-5; D is ambiguous. Trimming shortened V by 4 bases and J by 4 bases, and 13 bases separated the two germline ends. This CDR3 is built from 13 residues. CDR1 is SQVTM, CDR2 ANQGSEA, per germline. CDR3 nucleotide sequence: TGCAGCGTTGGTATCCCGGGCTCAGAGACCCAGTACTTC. Its protein product is CSVGIPGSETQYF.

This clone was counted between two and nine times. The chain recombines TRBV5-3 with TRBJ1-6; D is uncertain. TRBV5-3 is noted as an ORF with a role that remains uncertain. The CDR3 is 14 amino acids. V gave up 0 bases and J gave up 8 bases, with 9 bases separating them. In DNA, the CDR3 is TGTGCCAGAAGCTTGGTTTCCCAGGATTCACCCCTCCACTTT. Its translation is CARSLVSQDSPLHF.

Details on this clone: Within the sample, other DNA sequences also encode this same CDR3. The chain carries TRBV5-1 and TRBJ2-2, with 10 bases fitting TRBD1. CDR1 is SGHRS and CDR2 is YFSETQ in the germline V gene. The CDR3 totals 16 residues. V shed 0 bases, J shed 5 bases, and the junction held 4 bases outside the gene matches. The CDR3 DNA follows: TGCGCCAGCAGCTTGGGCGGGACAGGGGAAACCGGGGAGCTGTTTTTT. Protein: CASSLGGTGETGELFF.

This chain connects TRBV24-1 to TRBJ2-3; D is possibly TRBD2 (5 bases). CDR1 KGHDR and CDR2 SFDVKD come from the germline V gene. With 4 bases removed from V and 4 bases from J, the gap between germline ends came to 11 bases. The CDR3 sequence is 14 residues long. The CDR3 nucleotides are TGTGCCACCAGTGAGCGGCGGGTGCCAGATACGCAGTATTTT. Amino acids: CATSERRVPDTQYF.

The chain uses TRBV18 and TRBJ2-2, with D unclear. The CDR3 runs to 13 residues. CDR1 and CDR2 (germline): KGHSH, LQKENI. Trimming removed 2 bases from V and 7 bases from J, with 8 bases in between. CDR3 DNA: TGTGCCAGCTCACCATTTGGGGTCGGGGAGCTGTTTTTT. Its translation is CASSPFGVGELFF.

The V call is TRBV9, the J call TRBJ2-6; no firm D call. The CDR3 is 13 residues long. Trimming cost V 4 bases and J 3 bases, with 5 bases left between them. Germline V gene lookup returns CDR1 SGDLS and CDR2 YYNGEE. CDR3 DNA sequence: TGTGCCAGCAGCTTTGGTGGGGCCAACGTCCTGACTTTC. Protein: CASSFGGANVLTF.

V and J are TRBV5-8 and TRBJ2-7, with D possibly TRBD2 on 6 matching bases. The V gene lost 1 base and the J gene lost 0 bases, with 14 bases spanning the gap. In germline, CDR1 is SGHTS, CDR2 YDEGEE. This CDR3 spans 16 amino acids. This CDR3 reads CASSLYRGGSSYEQYV. CDR3 DNA sequence: TGTGCCAGCAGCTTGTATCGGGGAGGAAGCTCCTACGAGCAGTACGTC.

The gene calls are TRBV6-5 and TRBJ2-3; no clear D. Trimming removed 0 bases from V and 0 bases from J, with 10 bases in between. The CDR3 has 16 amino acids. Germline V gene lookup returns CDR1 MNHEY and CDR2 SVGAGI. CDR3 sequence reads: CASSYSVGYSTDTQYF. Written as DNA, the CDR3 is TGTGCCAGCAGTTACTCGGTGGGATATAGCACAGATACGCAGTATTTT.

This chain connects TRBV11-1 to TRBJ1-1, with D possibly being TRBD1 (5 bases). V was shortened by 0 bases and J by 11 bases, with 13 bases between the two germline ends. Germline loops: CDR1 SGHAT, CDR2 FQDESV (reference sequence). This CDR3 is 13 amino acids long. This CDR3 reads CASSLAIQAGAFF. As DNA, the CDR3 is TGTGCCAGCAGCTTAGCCATACAGGCTGGGGCTTTCTTT.

V usage is TRBV7-8 and J usage is TRBJ2-5; a possible D gene is TRBD1 (5 bases). The CDR3 is 13 amino acids. The germline CDR1 and CDR2 sequences are SGHVS and FQNEAQ. The V end lost 1 base, the J end lost 14 bases, and 17 bases lay between the germline ends. Here the CDR3 DNA reads TGTGCCAGCAGCTTAGGGGGCCCCAATAAGCGTTACTTC. Translated, it gives CASSLGGPNKRYF.

There are a few counts of this clone. The genes are TRBV7-2 and TRBJ2-7; a possible D gene is TRBD2 (6 bases). This CDR3 spans 14 amino acids. Trimming left V 5 bases short and J 0 bases short, with 11 bases between. CDR1 and CDR2 from the germline V gene are SGHTA and FQGNSA. DNA of the CDR3: TGTGCCAGCAGCCCGGGACTCGCCTCCTACGAGCAGTACGTC. Protein sequence: CASSPGLASYEQYV.

The rearrangement links TRBV5-1 to TRBJ1-1; D unclear. Trimming left V 5 bases short and J 0 bases short, with 2 bases between. Germline CDR1 SGHRS, CDR2 YFSETQ. The CDR3 is 11 residues long. The CDR3 DNA sequence: TGCGCCAGCAGGTTGAACACTGAAGCTTTCTTT. Translated: CASRLNTEAFF.

V gene TRBV9 combines with J gene TRBJ1-2; D is unclear. With 0 bases removed from V and 0 bases from J, the gap between germline ends came to 12 bases. This CDR3 region has 16 residues. Germline CDR1 SGDLS, CDR2 YYNGEE. In DNA, the CDR3 is TGTGCCAGCAGCGTAGAATCAAGCCGCGCTAACTATGGCTACACCTTC. The encoded protein is CASSVESSRANYGYTF.

The chain has TRBV30 and TRBJ2-2; TRBD1 matches at 8 bases. Unmatched junction bases numbered 4, after V lost 5 bases and J lost 5 bases. The CDR3 covers 13 residues. CDR1 is GTSNPN and CDR2 is SVGIG in the germline V gene (reference sequence). This chain's CDR3 is CAWARTGTGELFF. CDR3 nucleotide sequence: TGTGCCTGGGCTCGGACAGGGACCGGGGAGCTGTTTTTT.

The CDR3 DNA is TGCAGTGCTATTTATACCCTTGGCTACACCTTC. Protein product: CSAIYTLGYTF. The V and J genes are TRBV20-1 and TRBJ1-2, with D unclear. Germline V gene data show CDR1 as DFQATT and CDR2 as SNEGSKA (reference sequence). The CDR3 consists of 11 residues. V was clipped by 4 bases and J by 7 bases, with 10 bases between them.

This chain uses TRBV12-5 with TRBJ2-2; D is unresolved. The CDR3 extends over 12 amino acids. Germline assignment: CDR1 LGHNT and CDR2 FRNRAP. V lost 4 bases and J lost 6, with 6 bases in between. This chain's CDR3 is CASGYGAGELFF. DNA of the CDR3: TGTGCTAGTGGTTATGGGGCCGGGGAGCTGTTTTTT.

The chain employs TRBV4-1 and TRBJ2-1; possible D gene TRBD2, 6 bases. In germline, CDR1 is MGHRA, CDR2 YSYEKL. The V end was cut by 0 bases, the J end by 7 bases, with 16 bases between. The CDR3 totals 16 residues. CDR3 DNA sequence: TGCGCCAGCAGCCAAGATAGCAGGACTGGGGGGAATGAGCAGTTCTTC. This sequence encodes CASSQDSRTGGNEQFF.